The 21 T cell receptor beta chains given below trace back to one sample, sequenced in a study of CD8 T cells in ankylosing spondylitis. TCRdb passed the 5' RACE reads through MiXCR, listing each CDR3 protein once. The table has under 300,000 distinct CDR3 sequences, roughly a tenth seen once; the top ten hold roughly 6.8%. The sample was blood, either unsorted or a sorted T cell fraction (not recorded which). The receptors come from a male donor with ankylosing spondylitis or in good health (not recorded which).

This clonotype was counted at least ten times. V is TRBV20-1 and J is TRBJ1-5; 8 bases line up with TRBD1. CDR1 is DFQATT and CDR2 is SNEGSKA in the germline V gene (reference sequence). The CDR3 runs to 15 residues. Losses at the gene ends were 3 bases for V and 2 bases for J; bases not matched to a gene: 6. CDR3 in amino acids: CSARSGGAGNQPQHF. The CDR3 DNA follows: TGCAGTGCTAGGTCAGGGGGCGCGGGCAATCAGCCCCAGCATTTT.

This clonotype was counted many times. This chain joins TRBV6-1 and TRBJ2-7; possibly TRBD1 for D (5 bases). The CDR3 loop spans 15 amino acids. The ends were cut back, 5 bases at V and 0 bases at J, with 14 bases in the middle. From germline, CDR1 is MNHNS and CDR2 SASEGT. This chain's CDR3 is CASSRSDSSSYEQYF. The DNA of the CDR3 is TGTGCCAGCAGTCGCTCCGACAGTAGCTCCTACGAGCAGTACTTC.

This clonotype was observed at least ten times. The CDR3 loop is CASSPGLVGEQFF. The CDR3 nucleotides are TGTGCCAGCAGCCCCGGACTAGTTGGTGAGCAGTTCTTC. The chain uses TRBV7-6 and TRBJ2-1; 7 bases line up with TRBD2. The germline CDR1 and CDR2 sequences are SGHVS and FNYEAQ. The CDR3 extends over 13 amino acids. Losses at the gene ends were 5 bases for V and 9 bases for J; bases not matched to a gene: 7.

The V gene is TRBV5-5, the J gene TRBJ1-4, with 8 bases matching TRBD1. Germline CDR1 SGHKS, CDR2 YYEKEE (reference sequence). Losses at the gene ends were 4 bases for V and 7 bases for J; bases not matched to a gene: 12. The CDR3 is made up of 16 amino acids. The DNA of the CDR3 is TGTGCCAGCAGCCCGGAGACAGGGGCGGCGGGTGAAAAACTGTTTTTT. The encoded protein is CASSPETGAAGEKLFF.

This clonotype came up many times. The rearrangement uses TRBV29-1 and TRBJ1-1, with D possibly TRBD1 on 5 matching bases. In germline, CDR1 is SQVTM, CDR2 ANQGSEA. Trimming took off 0 bases at V and 4 bases at J, with 9 bases between the two ends. This CDR3 comprises 13 residues. CDR3 sequence: CSVEEGVSTEAFF. CDR3 DNA sequence: TGCAGCGTTGAAGAGGGGGTAAGCACTGAAGCTTTCTTT.

The V gene is TRBV7-9, the J gene TRBJ1-1; D is ambiguous. The CDR3 length is 12 residues. The ends were cut back, 8 bases at V and 3 bases at J, with 10 bases in the middle. Germline CDR1 SEHNR, CDR2 FQNEAQ (reference sequence). The CDR3 is CASEEADTEAFF. Here the CDR3 DNA reads TGTGCCAGCGAAGAGGCGGACACTGAAGCTTTCTTT. Full variable domain (missing parts from reference TRBV7-9 and TRBJ1-1): DTGVSQNPRHKITKRGQNVTFRCDPISEHNRLYWYRQTLGQGPEFLTYFQNEAQLEKSRLLSDRFSAERPKGSFSTLEIQRTEQGDSAMYLCASEEADTEAFFGQGTRLTVV.

This clonotype ranks as medium-sized. V and J are TRBV28 and TRBJ2-5; 11 bases are shared with TRBD2. The CDR3 is made up of 17 amino acids. V shed 0 bases, J shed 1 base, and the junction held 4 bases outside the gene matches. Per germline, CDR1 MDHEN and CDR2 SYDVKM. CDR3 residues: CASSLWTSGTIQETQYF. The CDR3 nucleotides read TGTGCCAGCAGTTTATGGACTAGCGGGACAATCCAAGAGACCCAGTACTTC.

For this clonotype: This could be a read error, since a much larger clone is one nucleotide away. V usage is TRBV20-1 and J usage is TRBJ1-5; 11 bases align to TRBD1. In germline, CDR1 is DFQATT, CDR2 SNEGSKA (reference sequence). The CDR3 is made up of 14 amino acids. CDR3 in DNA: TGCAGTGCTAGAGGGACAGGGGGCGGTCAGCGCCAGCATTTT. Its protein is CSARGTGGGQRQHF.

J is TRBJ2-7 and V is TRBV20-1; possibly TRBD1 for D (5 bases). Germline CDR1 and CDR2: DFQATT and SNEGSKA (reference sequence). The CDR3 totals 13 residues. With 0 bases removed from V and 3 bases from J, the gap between germline ends came to 9 bases. Written as DNA, the CDR3 is TGCAGTGCTAGAGAAGGGCAGGGCTACGAGCAGTACTTC. Translating it yields CSAREGQGYEQYF.

As concerns this clonotype: A much larger clone is a single base away; this may be a read error. The chain combines TRBV5-1 with TRBJ1-6; D possibly corresponds to TRBD1 (5 bases). This CDR3 region has 14 residues. Germline V gene lookup returns CDR1 SGHRS and CDR2 YFSETQ. The CDR3 DNA follows: TGCGCCAGCAGCTTGGCCGGGGGATATTCATCCCTCCACTTT. Translated, it gives CASSLAGGYSSLHF.

This clonotype was seen many times. The chain recombines TRBV20-1 with TRBJ2-5; 8 bases fit TRBD1. Trimming at V came to 4 bases and at J to 3 bases, leaving 10 bases not matched to a gene. Germline V gene sequence: CDR1 DFQATT, CDR2 SNEGSKA (reference sequence). The CDR3 extends over 15 amino acids. CDR3 sequence (DNA): TGCAGTGCTACTCAGGGGGCGGAAGTAGAAGAGACCCAGTACTTC. It yields the protein CSATQGAEVEETQYF.

In its sample, this clonotype was seen many times. The junction does not match germline at one end; this may be a read error. The chain uses TRBV12-3 or TRBV12-4 and TRBJ2-7; 7 nucleotides line up with TRBD1. There are 10 residues in the CDR3. The CDR3 nucleotides read TGTGCCACTTCCGCAGGACAGGCGGGTTTC. Translating gives CATSAGQAGF.

The table lists this clonotype with many counts. The chain is built from TRBV20-1 and TRBJ2-7; 8 bases fit TRBD2. With 0 bases clipped from V and 6 bases from J, the junction kept 13 bases outside the gene matches. Per the germline V gene, CDR1 is DFQATT and CDR2 is SNEGSKA (reference sequence). This CDR3 is built from 16 residues. CDR3 sequence: CSARDAAGTRWFEQYF. The CDR3 DNA reads as TGCAGTGCTAGAGACGCGGCGGGGACTAGATGGTTCGAGCAGTACTTC.

This clonotype has at least ten counts. CDR3 sequence: CSARGYSYNEQFF. The CDR3 DNA sequence: TGCAGTGCTAGGGGATACTCCTACAATGAGCAGTTCTTC. The rearrangement links TRBV20-1 to TRBJ2-1, with unresolved D. Germline CDR1 and CDR2: DFQATT and SNEGSKA (reference sequence). V lost 3 bases to trimming and J lost 0 bases, with 6 bases between them. CDR3 length equals 13 residues.

This clonotype was seen a few times. The chain employs TRBV18 and TRBJ2-1; 11 nucleotides agree with TRBD2. V shed 2 bases, J shed 9 bases, and the junction held 12 bases outside the gene matches. The CDR3 sequence is 17 residues long. Germline V gene lookup returns CDR1 KGHSH and CDR2 LQKENI. The DNA of the CDR3 is TGTGCCAGCTCACCAAGCATAGCGGGAGGGCTAAGTGGTGAGCAGTTCTTC. It codes for CASSPSIAGGLSGEQFF. Complete variable domain (other parts from reference TRBV18 and TRBJ2-1): NAGVMQNPRHLVRRRGQEARLRCSPMKGHSHVYWYRQLPEEGLKFMVYLQKENIIDESGMPKERFSAEFPKEGPSILRIQQVVRGDSAAYFCASSPSIAGGLSGEQFFGPGTRLTVL.

This clonotype was recorded many times. The rearrangement joins TRBV20-1 to TRBJ2-5, with 8 bases aligning to TRBD2. The germline CDR1 and CDR2 sequences are DFQATT and SNEGSKA (reference sequence). CDR3 length: 12 residues. J gave up 4 bases and V 7 bases, and 5 bases lay outside the gene matches. CDR3 region: CSGERERETQYF. CDR3 nucleotides: TGCAGTGGGGAGCGGGAGAGAGAGACCCAGTACTTC.

There are many counts of this clonotype. The chain has TRBV7-9 and TRBJ1-1; D gene ambiguous. Germline CDR1 reads SEHNR; CDR2 reads FQNEAQ (reference sequence). Trimming shortened V by 5 bases and J by 4 bases, and 14 bases separated the two germline ends. CDR3 size: 14 residues. For the CDR3, the DNA is TGTGCCAGCAGCCCCCGGCGGCCCAGCACTGAAGCTTTCTTT. It translates to CASSPRRPSTEAFF.

The rearrangement joins TRBV30 to TRBJ1-2; a possible D gene is TRBD1 (5 bases). V was clipped by 3 bases and J by 2 bases, with 10 bases between them. This CDR3 is built from 13 residues. Germline CDR1 is GTSNPN and CDR2 is SVGIG (reference sequence). CDR3 nucleotides: TGTGCCTGGAGCGCAGGGTTGAACTATGGCTACACCTTC. The encoded protein is CAWSAGLNYGYTF.

This clonotype was counted at least ten times. This chain uses TRBV11-1 with TRBJ2-7; TRBD1 matches 8 bases. The CDR3 extends over 17 amino acids. Germline CDR1 is SGHAT and CDR2 is FQDESV (reference sequence). The V and J ends lost 0 bases and 3 bases, in that order; junction bases with no gene match: 10. CDR3 sequence (DNA): TGTGCCAGCAGCTTAGCGAGGGGACAGGAGGGCATCTACGAGCAGTACTTC. This encodes CASSLARGQEGIYEQYF.

This clonotype appeared a few times. A junction boundary mismatches the germline segment, possibly from a read error. The chain recombines TRBV5-1 with TRBJ2-3, with D unresolved. Germline V gene data show CDR1 as SGHRS and CDR2 as YFSETQ. This CDR3 contains 12 residues. The CDR3 protein is CASSGSTDAQYF. The CDR3 DNA is TGCGCCAGCAGCGGTAGCACAGATGCGCAGTATTTT.

This clonotype was seen ten or more times. This chain links TRBV20-1 with TRBJ1-1; no firm D call. Germline CDR1 and CDR2: DFQATT and SNEGSKA (reference sequence). V gave up 6 bases and J gave up 0 bases, with 11 bases separating them. The CDR3 loop spans 13 amino acids. Written as DNA, the CDR3 is TGCAGTGCACAGAGTGGGGTGAACACTGAAGCTTTCTTT. Amino acids: CSAQSGVNTEAFF.